Listed here is a single TCR beta chain. Its antigen remains unidentified. This CDR3 comprises 16 residues. Germline assignment: CDR1 LNHDA and CDR2 SQIVND (reference sequence). V lost 2 bases to trimming and J lost 0 bases, with 12 bases between them. The data belong to a study of CD8+CD57+ T cells in acquired aplastic anemia. General study points: Between patients and controls, CD8+ Simpson's diversity did not vary significantly.

All sequencing subjects had displayed CD8+CD57+ cell expansion on flow cytometry. TCR beta VDJ combinations and CDR3 sequences were profiled from genomic DNA. TCRdb reprocessed the reads via MiXCR and lists one record per CDR3 protein. Of under 200,000 distinct CDR3 sequences listed, about 45% are singletons. The chain recombines TRBV19 with TRBJ2-3, with D perhaps TRBD2 (5 bases). The TCR originated in a human donor with aplastic anemia. The sample comprised sorted CD4+, CD8+, or CD8+CD57+ T cells (not recorded which) from PBMCs. The CDR3 loop is CASSILGGSSTDTQYF. CDR3 DNA sequence: TGTGCCAGTAGTATATTAGGAGGATCTAGCACAGATACGCAGTATTTT.